The 29 T cell receptor beta chains presented below share a single source sample, sequenced in a study of cytomegalovirus exposure and HLA in healthy donors. PCR employed 60 Vbeta and 13 Jbeta primers. Clones were sequenced by immunoSEQ multiplex PCR, and TCRdb holds only the in-frame ones, with some missing. The profile shows under 250,000 clones, about 80% of them singletons. Sequencing was performed on PBMCs. Receptors were obtained from a woman aged 45 to 65 in good health and CMV-seropositive.

The rearrangement uses TRBV9 and TRBJ1-6; D possibly corresponds to TRBD1 (5 bases). Deletions cut 4 bases from V and 8 bases from J, with 13 bases between. The CDR3 runs 14 residues. The germline V gene has CDR1 SGDLS and CDR2 YYNGEE. The CDR3 DNA reads as TGTGCCAGCAGCCCCGACAGCACCGATTCACCCCTCCACTTT. It translates to CASSPDSTDSPLHF.

V usage is TRBV20-1 and J usage is TRBJ1-3; D not certain. CDR3 size: 11 residues. Germline V lookup: CDR1 DFQATT, CDR2 SNEGSKA (reference sequence). V was clipped by 3 bases and J by 4 bases, with 4 bases between them. CDR3 nucleotide sequence: TGCAGTGCTAGCCGGGGAAACACCATATATTTT. It is translated as CSASRGNTIYF.

This chain links TRBV7-8 with TRBJ1-5; D unclear. This CDR3 comprises 12 residues. V was trimmed by 5 bases and J by 6 bases, leaving 8 bases between them. Germline CDR1 reads SGHVS; CDR2 reads FQNEAQ. The chain's CDR3 is CASSPSAQPQHF. CDR3 sequence (DNA): TGTGCCAGCAGCCCCAGCGCTCAGCCCCAGCATTTT.

The V gene is TRBV11-2, the J gene TRBJ2-2, with 7 nucleotides matching TRBD1. The CDR3 contains 13 residues. Per germline, CDR1 SGHAT and CDR2 FQNNGV. Germline trimming cut 8 bases from V and 6 bases from J; bases unmatched to any gene: 6. DNA for the CDR3: TGTGCCAGCGGCCAACAGGGGCCCGGGGAGCTGTTTTTT. Protein product: CASGQQGPGELFF.

The rearrangement links TRBV5-6 to TRBJ2-1, with TRBD2 matching over 14 bases. Trimming took 3 bases from V and 6 from J; bases not matched to a gene: 8. CDR3 size: 17 residues. CDR1 is SGHDT, CDR2 YYEEEE, per germline. CDR3 amino acids: CASSWTLGTSGGNEQFF. In DNA, the CDR3 is TGTGCCAGCAGCTGGACCCTGGGGACTAGCGGGGGCAATGAGCAGTTCTTC. Based on the CDR3 plus reference TRBV5-6 and TRBJ2-1, the full variable domain is DAGVTQSPTHLIKTRGQQVTLRCSPKSGHDTVSWYQQALGQGPQFIFQYYEEEERQRGNFPDRFSGHQFPNYSSELNVNALLLGDSALYLCASSWTLGTSGGNEQFFGPGTRLTVL.

This chain connects TRBV18 to TRBJ2-3; 7 bases fit TRBD1. The CDR3 is made up of 15 amino acids. Germline-derived CDR1 and CDR2 are KGHSH and LQKENI. V shed 6 bases and J 2 bases; nucleotides not matched to a gene: 8. This chain's CDR3 is CASSSDRVVTDTQYF. The CDR3 nucleotides are TGTGCCAGCTCGTCCGACAGGGTTGTCACAGATACGCAGTATTTT.

The V and J genes are TRBV9 and TRBJ1-2, with a possible D match to TRBD1 (6 bases). The CDR3 has 15 amino acids. V was cut by 0 bases and J by 4 bases, with 13 bases left in between. Per germline, CDR1 SGDLS and CDR2 YYNGEE. The CDR3 bases are TGTGCCAGCAGCGTAGGAGGACAGTTGTCCTATGGCTACACCTTC. Residues: CASSVGGQLSYGYTF.

V and J are TRBV6-1 and TRBJ2-7; 9 nucleotides align to TRBD1. V lost 6 bases, J lost 4 bases, and 10 bases stayed unmatched. The CDR3 sequence is 15 residues long. Per germline, CDR1 MNHNS and CDR2 SASEGT. CDR3 coding DNA: TGTGCCAGCAGCACCGCCGGGACAGGGTCTTACGAGCAGTACTTC. It encodes CASSTAGTGSYEQYF.

This sequence joins TRBV19 and TRBJ2-7; the match to TRBD1 covers 8 bases. CDR1 is LNHDA and CDR2 is SQIVND in the germline V gene (reference sequence). The CDR3 loop spans 13 amino acids. The V gene end was trimmed by 10 bases and the J gene end by 1 base; junction bases not matched to a gene: 6. CDR3 amino acids: CATLRQGSYEQYF. CDR3 DNA: TGTGCCACCTTACGACAGGGGTCCTACGAGCAGTACTTC.

The gene calls are TRBV7-2 and TRBJ1-6; D is undetermined. Germline assignment: CDR1 SGHTA and CDR2 FQGNSA. With 1 base removed from V and 4 bases from J, the gap between germline ends came to 8 bases. This CDR3 is 15 amino acids long. DNA for the CDR3: TGTGCCAGCAGCTTAGTATCCGGTTATAATTCACCCCTCCACTTT. Residues: CASSLVSGYNSPLHF.

The rearrangement links TRBV2 to TRBJ1-1, with a weak D call TRBD1 (6 bases). V dropped 3 bases and J dropped 3 bases, with 14 bases sitting between them. Looked up from germline, CDR1 is SNHLY and CDR2 is FYNNEI. The CDR3 spans 15 residues. CDR3 sequence: CASSELGAWDTEAFF. The CDR3 region has the DNA TGTGCCAGCAGTGAGCTGGGGGCGTGGGACACTGAAGCTTTCTTT.

The chain is built from TRBV12-5 and TRBJ2-1, with D tentatively TRBD2 (6 bases). Germline V lookup: CDR1 LGHNT, CDR2 FRNRAP. V was clipped by 0 bases and J by 2 bases, with 11 bases between them. The CDR3 spans 16 residues. The CDR3 loop is CASGLVPGEAYNEQFF. The CDR3 DNA is TGTGCTAGTGGTTTGGTGCCGGGGGAGGCCTACAATGAGCAGTTCTTC.

The chain employs TRBV2 and TRBJ1-5; 8 bases fit TRBD1. Germline CDR1 and CDR2: SNHLY and FYNNEI. The CDR3 spans 15 residues. Trimming cost V 5 bases and J 6 bases; bases outside gene matches: 9. CDR3 sequence: CASSYGAGGTQPQHF. DNA for the CDR3: TGTGCCAGCAGTTATGGGGCAGGGGGCACTCAGCCCCAGCATTTT.

The rearrangement links TRBV5-4 to TRBJ1-4, with a weak D call TRBD1 (5 bases). CDR3 length: 15 amino acids. The ends were cut back, 3 bases at V and 8 bases at J, with 17 bases in the middle. Germline CDR1 SGHNT, CDR2 YYREEE (reference sequence). The CDR3 protein is CASSSDPGRGEKLFF. Written as DNA, the CDR3 is TGTGCCAGCAGCTCGGACCCAGGGAGGGGCGAAAAACTGTTTTTT.

This chain connects TRBV28 to TRBJ1-2; D is unresolved. The germline V and J ends were trimmed by 5 bases and 3 bases, with 13 bases remaining between them. Looked up from germline, CDR1 is MDHEN and CDR2 is SYDVKM. The CDR3 has 14 amino acids. CDR3 coding DNA: TGTGCCAGCAGTCCTTTGGACTCTTACTATGGCTACACCTTC. This codes for CASSPLDSYYGYTF.

This clone was seen a handful of times. J is TRBJ1-2 and V is TRBV6-1; 8 bases match TRBD1. Losses at the gene ends were 0 bases for V and 4 bases for J; bases not matched to a gene: 4. This CDR3 comprises 15 residues. Germline V gene lookup returns CDR1 MNHNS and CDR2 SASEGT. CDR3 coding DNA: TGTGCCAGCAGTGAAGCCGACAGGGGATCCTATGGCTACACCTTC. The encoded protein is CASSEADRGSYGYTF.

The genes are TRBV27 and TRBJ2-7; the D gene is possibly TRBD1 (5 bases). Trimming took 2 bases from V and 3 from J, leaving 11 bases between them. This CDR3 is 14 amino acids long. Germline CDR1 reads MNHEY; CDR2 reads SMNVEV (reference sequence). The CDR3 nucleotides are TGTGCCAGCAGTTTACGCAGGGAAGGCTACGAGCAGTACTTC. Translated: CASSLRREGYEQYF.

The rearrangement uses TRBV5-4 and TRBJ2-4; weak D call: TRBD1 (8 bases). Per germline, CDR1 SGHNT and CDR2 YYREEE (reference sequence). V gave up 4 bases and J gave up 6 bases, with 17 bases separating them. The CDR3 runs to 15 residues. Here the CDR3 DNA reads TGTGCCAGCAGCGCCCCACAGGGGGAGGGAAACATTCAGTACTTC. It codes for CASSAPQGEGNIQYF.

This clone came up once. The chain carries TRBV19 and TRBJ1-1; possible D gene TRBD1, 6 bases. Deletions cut 5 bases from V and 1 base from J, with 8 bases between. The CDR3 runs to 13 residues. Germline assignment: CDR1 LNHDA and CDR2 SQIVND (reference sequence). The CDR3 sequence is CASSARGNTEAFF. For the CDR3, the DNA is TGTGCCAGTAGTGCCAGGGGGAACACTGAAGCTTTCTTT.

Remarks on this clone: No conserved phenylalanine or tryptophan ends this CDR3, so it is likely a read error. The rearrangement joins TRBV2 to TRBJ1-4; unclear D gene. The CDR3 totals 10 residues. The germline CDR1 and CDR2 sequences are SNHLY and FYNNEI. Deletions cut 7 bases from V and 8 bases from J, with 5 bases between. In DNA, the CDR3 is TGTGCCAGCATGGAGGAAAAACTGTTTCTT. This encodes CASMEEKLFL.

The chain carries TRBV2 and TRBJ1-1; 9 bases align to TRBD1. V lost 6 bases, J lost 1 base, and 6 bases stayed unmatched. The length of the CDR3 is 15 residues. Germline V gives CDR1 SNHLY, CDR2 FYNNEI. DNA of the CDR3: TGTGCCAGCAGGGAACAGGGGGCAACGAACACTGAAGCTTTCTTT. The encoded protein is CASREQGATNTEAFF. The whole variable domain, remainder taken from reference TRBV2 and TRBJ1-1, is EPEVTQTPSHQVTQMGQEVILRCVPISNHLYFYWYRQILGQKVEFLVSFYNNEISEKSEIFDDQFSVERPDGSNFTLKIRSTKLEDSAMYFCASREQGATNTEAFFGQGTRLTVV.

This clone was observed a few times. This chain uses TRBV16 with TRBJ1-1; 9 bases line up with TRBD1. In germline, CDR1 is KGHSY, CDR2 FQNENV. The J segment lost 9 bases and the V segment lost 3 bases, leaving 8 bases of the junction unmatched. CDR3 length: 14 amino acids. As DNA, the CDR3 is TGTGCCAGCAGCCAGTCGTTTGGGACAGGGAAAGCTTTCTTT. As protein: CASSQSFGTGKAFF.

This clone was found once. The V call is TRBV25-1, the J call TRBJ1-2, with D possibly TRBD1 on 6 matching bases. Germline-derived CDR1 and CDR2 are MGHDK and SYGVNS. The CDR3 covers 13 residues. Trimming removed 3 bases at V and 4 bases at J, with 9 bases between. This CDR3 is CASSEPTGYGYTF. As DNA, the CDR3 is TGTGCCAGCAGTGAGCCGACAGGCTATGGCTACACCTTC.

V gene TRBV2 combines with J gene TRBJ2-1; 10 nucleotides align to TRBD1. This CDR3 has 14 residues. Germline CDR1 and CDR2: SNHLY and FYNNEI. V was clipped by 6 bases and J by 8 bases; unmatched bases: 7. For the CDR3, the DNA is TGTGCCAGCAGGCGGACAGGGGGGGAAGATGAGCAGTTCTTC. It codes for CASRRTGGEDEQFF.

The gene calls are TRBV4-1 and TRBJ2-1; TRBD1 aligns across 8 bases. V shed 6 bases and J 4 bases; nucleotides not matched to a gene: 5. The CDR3 is made up of 14 amino acids. The V gene's germline CDR1 is MGHRA and CDR2 YSYEKL. The DNA of the CDR3 is TGCGCCAGCAGTGGGACAGGAGGATACAATGAGCAGTTCTTC. It translates to CASSGTGGYNEQFF.

The chain joins TRBV19 to TRBJ2-7, with a possible D match to TRBD2 (6 bases). This CDR3 has 13 amino acids. The germline CDR1 and CDR2 sequences are LNHDA and SQIVND (reference sequence). V dropped 8 bases and J dropped 7 bases, with 18 bases sitting between them. The CDR3 protein is CASGPDYLKEQYF. The CDR3 coding sequence is TGTGCCAGTGGTCCGGACTACCTAAAAGAGCAGTACTTC.

The chain recombines TRBV7-7 with TRBJ2-1; 10 bases are shared with TRBD1. V gave up 4 bases and J gave up 7 bases; unmatched junction bases: 4. The CDR3 consists of 14 residues. Germline CDR1 and CDR2: SSHAT and FNYEAQ (reference sequence). CDR3 region: CASSSGQGVNEQFF. The CDR3 nucleotides read TGTGCCAGCAGCTCTGGACAGGGGGTTAATGAGCAGTTCTTC.

This sequence joins TRBV5-4 and TRBJ2-4, with TRBD1 as a possible D gene (6 bases). CDR3 length equals 15 residues. Germline CDR1 reads SGHNT; CDR2 reads YYREEE (reference sequence). Between the trimmed V and J ends, which lost 0 bases and 3 bases, there was a span of 10 bases. In DNA form, the CDR3 reads TGTGCCAGCAGCTTGGTGGCAGGGGTCAAAAACATTCAGTACTTC. It yields the protein CASSLVAGVKNIQYF.

The chain couples TRBV12-2 to TRBJ2-7; the table assigns TRBD2, which was not confirmed against the DNA. TRBV12-2 is classified as a pseudogene. There are 15 residues in the CDR3. DNA of the CDR3: TGTGCAAGTCGCTTAGAGGCGGGACTTTCCTACGAGCAGTACTTC. Its translation is CASRLEAGLSYEQYF.